This record looks at one TCR beta chain sequence and its context. These data originate in a study of blood T cell repertoires in COVID-19. Across the whole study: Sites in the United States, Italy and Spain provided acute and convalescent COVID-19 samples. PBMCs, B-cell-depleted T cells, or T cells were the source of the cDNA or gDNA that made up the material.

In the original analysis: Reference gene primer amplification gave nucleated cell count estimates. Sequenced by immunoSEQ multiplex PCR; TCRdb stores in-frame clones only, minus some. That table gives V, J and clone size, and the DNA gave D and trimming. The sample carries 150,000 to 200,000 clones, about 86% recorded once. The sequence came from a man between 60 and 75 years old with acute or convalescent COVID-19. Sample: peripheral blood.

CDR3 amino acids: CASSLFRGRYEQYF. CDR3 nucleotides: TGTGCCAGCAGTTTATTTAGAGGTCGCTACGAGCAGTACTTC. V and J are TRBV28 and TRBJ2-7; D gene ambiguous. V shed 1 base and J shed 3 bases, with 10 bases lying between them. Germline assignment: CDR1 MDHEN and CDR2 SYDVKM. This CDR3 has 14 amino acids.